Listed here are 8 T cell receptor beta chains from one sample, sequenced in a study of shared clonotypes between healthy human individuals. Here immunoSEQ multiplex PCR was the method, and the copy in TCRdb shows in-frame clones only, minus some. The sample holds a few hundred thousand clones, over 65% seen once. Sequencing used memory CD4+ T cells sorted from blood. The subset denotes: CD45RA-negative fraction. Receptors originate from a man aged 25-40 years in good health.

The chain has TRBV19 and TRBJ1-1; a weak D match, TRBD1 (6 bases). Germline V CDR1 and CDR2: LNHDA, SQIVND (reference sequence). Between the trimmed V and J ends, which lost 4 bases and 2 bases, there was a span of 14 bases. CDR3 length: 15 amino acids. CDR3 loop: CASSRPTGPNTEAFF. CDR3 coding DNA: TGTGCCAGTAGTAGACCAACAGGGCCAAACACTGAAGCTTTCTTT.

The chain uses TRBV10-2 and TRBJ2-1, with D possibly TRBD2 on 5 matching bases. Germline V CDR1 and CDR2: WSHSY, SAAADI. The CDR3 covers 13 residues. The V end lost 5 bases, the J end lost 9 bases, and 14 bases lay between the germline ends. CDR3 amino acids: CASSKIEGGEQFF. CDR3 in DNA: TGCGCCAGCAGTAAAATCGAAGGAGGTGAGCAGTTCTTC.

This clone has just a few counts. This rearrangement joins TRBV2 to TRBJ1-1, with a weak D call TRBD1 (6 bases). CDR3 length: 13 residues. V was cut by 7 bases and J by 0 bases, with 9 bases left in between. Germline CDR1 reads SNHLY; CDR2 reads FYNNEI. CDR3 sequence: CASTPGVNTEAFF. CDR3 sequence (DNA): TGTGCCAGCACCCCAGGGGTGAACACTGAAGCTTTCTTT.

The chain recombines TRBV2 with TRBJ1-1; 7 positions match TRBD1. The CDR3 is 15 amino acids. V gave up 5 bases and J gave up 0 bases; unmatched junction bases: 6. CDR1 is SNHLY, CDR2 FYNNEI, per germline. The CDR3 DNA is TGTGCCAGCAGTCCTCCTAGGGGGCTGAACACTGAAGCTTTCTTT. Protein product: CASSPPRGLNTEAFF.

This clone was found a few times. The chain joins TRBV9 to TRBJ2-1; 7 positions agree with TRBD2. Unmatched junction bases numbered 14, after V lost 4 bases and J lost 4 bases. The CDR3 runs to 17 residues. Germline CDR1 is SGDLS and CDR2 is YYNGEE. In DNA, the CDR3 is TGTGCCAGCAGCCCCTATCGAAGACTAGCCGCATACAATGAGCAGTTCTTC. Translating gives CASSPYRRLAAYNEQFF.

The CDR3 DNA follows: TGTGCCAGCAGCTTTCCCCGGCAGGGGGGAAACACCATATATTTT. This encodes CASSFPRQGGNTIYF. The V call is TRBV5-6, the J call TRBJ1-3; tentative D call: TRBD1 (6 bases). The CDR3 runs to 15 residues. V gave up 2 bases and J gave up 4 bases, with 13 bases separating them. Germline V gene data show CDR1 as SGHDT and CDR2 as YYEEEE.

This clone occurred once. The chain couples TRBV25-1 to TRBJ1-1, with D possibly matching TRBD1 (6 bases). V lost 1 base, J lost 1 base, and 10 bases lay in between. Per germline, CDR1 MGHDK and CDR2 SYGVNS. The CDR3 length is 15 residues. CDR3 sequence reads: CASSEFQDRNTEAFF. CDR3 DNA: TGTGCCAGCAGTGAATTTCAGGACAGGAACACTGAAGCTTTCTTT.

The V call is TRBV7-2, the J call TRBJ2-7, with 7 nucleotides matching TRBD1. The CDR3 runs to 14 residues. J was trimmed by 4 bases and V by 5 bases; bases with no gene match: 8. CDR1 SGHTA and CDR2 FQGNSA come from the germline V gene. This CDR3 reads CASSNRQGLYEQYF. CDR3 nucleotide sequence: TGTGCCAGCAGCAACCGACAGGGCCTTTACGAGCAGTACTTC.